The rows below give T cell receptor beta chains drawn from one sample of a study of control samples from healthy donors and cancer patients. Clones were sequenced by immunoSEQ multiplex PCR, and TCRdb holds only the in-frame ones, with some missing. The data contain more than 110,000 clones, around 90% of them singletons. Sequencing was carried out using blood. The receptors originated from a man in his thirties or forties in good health. CDR3s include the opening cysteine and the closing phenylalanine or tryptophan. D genes are given only for firm matches. Some rows mark clone size as missing; the rest say once, few, many or name a class of expanded clone.

>.|once|TRBJ1-1|TRBV18
TGTGCCAGCTCACCCACGGAAACGACGACTGAAGCTTTCTTT
CASSPTETTTEAFF
>.|.|TRBJ1-2|TRBV19
TGTGCCGTTGGCGGGGTGGGCTATGGCTACACCTTC
CAVGGVGYGYTF
>.|.|TRBJ1-1|TRBV6-6
TGTGCCAGCAGACCAGGGGCCGCACTCGAAGCTTTCTTT
CASRPGAALEAFF
>.|.|TRBJ2-7|TRBV6-5
TGTGCCAGCAGACAAAATGGACACTGGAGCGAGCAGTACTTC
CASRQNGHWSEQYF
>.|few|TRBJ2-3|TRBV6-5
TGTGCCAGCAGCCGGACGAGTGGAGATACGCAGTATTTT
CASSRTSGDTQYF
>.|.|TRBJ2-1|TRBV4-2
TGTGCCAGCAGCCAAGTGGCAGGGATGGGCCCCGGGGGTGGGGAGCAGTTCTTC
CASSQVAGMGPGGGEQFF
>.|few|TRBJ2-7|TRBV29-1
TGCAGCGTCTTAAGGACAGAAAGCTCCTACGAGCAGTACTTC
CSVLRTESSYEQYF
>TRBD2|.|TRBJ2-7|TRBV30
TGTGCCTGGATCGACGGGGGGGGCGACGAGCAGTACTTC
CAWIDGGGDEQYF
>.|.|TRBJ2-7|TRBV15
TGTGCCACCAGCAGAGAAGCGTTAAGGGGCCACGAGCAGTACTTC
CATSREALRGHEQYF
>.|.|TRBJ1-2|TRBV5-4
TGTGCCAGCAGCTTCAGGTCTAACTATGGCTACACCTTC
CASSFRSNYGYTF
>.|few|TRBJ1-1|TRBV18
TGTGCCAGCTCACCACTACACGGACAAAATGAAGCTTTCTTT
CASSPLHGQNEAFF
>.|.|TRBJ2-3|TRBV5-8
TGTGCCAGCAGCTTGCGGCTAGCCCCAGGGGGCACAGATACGCAGTATTTT
CASSLRLAPGGTDTQYF
>.|once|TRBJ1-5|TRBV2
TGTGCCAGCAGTCCGGGACGTAGCAATCAGCCCCAGCATTTT
CASSPGRSNQPQHF
>TRBD1|.|TRBJ1-2|TRBV2
TGTGCCAGCAACCGGGACAGGGGATCCCCCCCCAACTATGGCTACACCTTC
CASNRDRGSPPNYGYTF
>.|.|TRBJ1-1|TRBV4-1
TGCGCCAGCAGCCAAGATGGCGGAGGGCGGCAGAACACTGAAGCTTTCTTT
CASSQDGGGRQNTEAFF
>.|.|TRBJ1-5|TRBV28
TGTGCCAGCAGTTATAGCAATCAGCCCCAGCATTTT
CASSYSNQPQHF
>.|.|TRBJ2-1|TRBV24-1
TGTGCCACCAGTGATTTGTTCTCAGACTACAATGAGCAGTTCTTC
CATSDLFSDYNEQFF
>.|.|TRBJ2-2|TRBV4-1
TGCGCCAGCAGCATGAGGGGGTTAAACACCGGGGAGCTGTTTTTT
CASSMRGLNTGELFF
>.|.|TRBJ1-1|TRBV9
TGTGCCAGCAGCGCTTCAGGGTTGAACACTGAAGCTTTCTTT
CASSASGLNTEAFF
>.|.|TRBJ2-5|TRBV29-1
TGCAGCGTTGAAGTTACAGGGTTTAGCCCCCAAGAGACCCAGTACTTC
CSVEVTGFSPQETQYF
>.|.|TRBJ2-5|TRBV28
TGTGCCAGCAGTTTATTGTCTAGCGTGGTCCAAGAGACCCAGTACTTC
CASSLLSSVVQETQYF
>.|.|TRBJ1-3|TRBV28
TGTGCCAGCAGCCCGGTATTGGAAAACACCATATATTTT
CASSPVLENTIYF
>.|once|TRBJ2-2|TRBV28
TGTGCCAGCAGTTTAGCACGGGCCGCGAACACCGGGGAGCTGTTTTTT
CASSLARAANTGELFF
>TRBD2|.|TRBJ2-7|TRBV6-2/TRBV6-3
TGTGCCAGCAGTTTGGCTGGCGGGAGCGCCTACGAGCAGTACTTC
CASSLAGGSAYEQYF
>.|.|TRBJ2-1|TRBV19
TGTGCCAGTAGTATATGGGGCAGTTCCGACAATGAGCAGTTCTTC
CASSIWGSSDNEQFF
>TRBD1|once|TRBJ1-1|TRBV2
TGTGCCAGCACCCCCCACCGACAGGGTTGGGCTTTCTTT
CASTPHRQGWAFF
>TRBD1|.|TRBJ2-4|TRBV3-1/TRBV3-2
TGTGCCAGCAGCCAGATCAGGGGGAACATTCAGTACTTC
CASSQIRGNIQYF
>.|.|TRBJ1-3|TRBV7-9
TGTGCCAGCAGCTTAGTCTTTCGGCCGTCTGGAAACACCATATATTTT
CASSLVFRPSGNTIYF
>.|.|TRBJ1-5|TRBV4-2
TGTGCCAGCAGCCAGAAACAGGGAGCCAATCAGCCCCAGCATTTT
CASSQKQGANQPQHF
>.|.|TRBJ1-2|TRBV6-6
TGTGCCAGCAGTTACTCAGGGGGACATGGCTACACCTTC
CASSYSGGHGYTF
>TRBD2|.|TRBJ2-1|TRBV3-1/TRBV3-2
TGTGCCAGCAGCCAAGGTAGCGGGAGGTCCCCCTACAATGAGCAGTTCTTC
CASSQGSGRSPYNEQFF
>.|.|TRBJ1-2|TRBV2
TGTGCCAGCAGTGTATCCCCCCAGGTGGGCTACACCTTC
CASSVSPQVGYTF
>.|.|TRBJ2-7|TRBV2
TGTGCCAGCAGTGAATTCTGGGCCGAACTCCAAAGTTCGGAGCAGTACTTC
CASSEFWAELQSSEQYF
>TRBD1|.|TRBJ2-1|TRBV5-1
TGCGCCAGCAGCCCTGGGACAGTCTACAATGAGCAGTTCTTC
CASSPGTVYNEQFF
>.|.|TRBJ2-5|TRBV11-3
TGTGCCAGCAGCTTAGATGGAGAGACCCAGTACTTC
CASSLDGETQYF
>.|.|TRBJ1-5|TRBV28
TGTGCCATCTCGCGGGACAGCAATCAGCCCCAGCATTTT
CAISRDSNQPQHF
>.|.|TRBJ2-7|TRBV5-6
TGTGCCAGCAGCGCATACAGAATGGCTAGTTCCTACGAGCAGTACTTC
CASSAYRMASSYEQYF
>.|.|TRBJ1-1|TRBV20-1
TGCAGTGCAGAAACCAACACTGAAGCTTTCTTT
CSAETNTEAFF
>.|.|TRBJ2-3|TRBV28
TGTGCCAGCAGTTTACGAATAGGGCCTAGCACAGATACGCAGTATTTT
CASSLRIGPSTDTQYF
>TRBD1|.|TRBJ2-5|TRBV19
TGTGCCAGTAGTGTGCCAGGGGGCGCGGCCCAAGAGACCCAGTACTTC
CASSVPGGAAQETQYF
>TRBD1|.|TRBJ1-1|TRBV6-2/TRBV6-3
TGTGCCAGCAGTGGCCGGGACAGGGGGCGATATACTGAAGCTTTCTTT
CASSGRDRGRYTEAFF
>TRBD1|.|TRBJ2-5|TRBV5-5
TGTGCCAGCAGGACCCGACCGGGACAGGTTATGATAGAGACCCAGTACTTC
CASRTRPGQVMIETQYF
>.|.|TRBJ1-2|TRBV19
TGTGCCAGTAGTACCAGACAGGACAACTATGGCTACACCTTC
CASSTRQDNYGYTF
>TRBD1|.|TRBJ1-4|TRBV4-2
TGTGCCAGCAGCCAAGTTACAGGGGGATCTAATGAAAAACTGTTTTTT
CASSQVTGGSNEKLFF
>TRBD1|.|TRBJ1-2|TRBV5-5
TGTGCCAGCAGCTCCCAGGGGGCGGGCTATGGCTACACCTTC
CASSSQGAGYGYTF
>.|.|TRBJ2-2|TRBV30
TGTGCCTGGAGTGTGGGAGGAACCGGGGAGCTGTTTTTT
CAWSVGGTGELFF
>.|once|TRBJ2-6|TRBV11-1
TGTGCCAGCAGCATAAGTACAGGCTCTGGGGCCAACGTCCTGACTTTC
CASSISTGSGANVLTF
>TRBD1|.|TRBJ2-2|TRBV20-1
TGCGGGACAGGGGCAACCGGGGAGCTGTTTTTT
CGTGATGELFF
>TRBD1|.|TRBJ1-2|TRBV24-1
TGTGCCACCAGTGATGCGGCCGCGGGACAGGATACTTTTGCTATTTATGGCTACACCTTC
CATSDAAAGQDTFAIYGYTF
>.|.|TRBJ2-2|TRBV27
TGTGCCAGCAGTTTCTTTCGGGGCCCCGGGGAGCTGTTTTTT
CASSFFRGPGELFF
>.|once|TRBJ2-7|TRBV11-2
TGTGCCAGCAGCTTAGTCTTCGGGCAATACGAGCAGTACTTC
CASSLVFGQYEQYF
>.|.|TRBJ2-7|TRBV11-2
TGTGCCAGCAGCTTAGTCGGGTACAGTTATCTCGAGCAGTACTTC
CASSLVGYSYLEQYF
>.|.|TRBJ1-1|TRBV18
TGTGCCAGCTCACCGGGCAGGGAGACTGAAGCTTTCTTT
CASSPGRETEAFF
>.|.|TRBJ1-3|TRBV24-1
TGTGCCACCAGTACAGAGGATGGAAACACCATATATTTT
CATSTEDGNTIYF
>.|.|TRBJ2-3|TRBV19
TGTGCCAGTAGTATAGGAACAAGGAAGGGGAAAGATACGCAGTATTTT
CASSIGTRKGKDTQYF
>.|.|TRBJ2-1|TRBV9
TGTGCCAGCAGCGTAGCTGGATACAATGAGCAGTTCTTC
CASSVAGYNEQFF
>.|.|TRBJ2-1|TRBV29-1
TGCAGCAAGGGAGTTTCCTACAATGAGCAGTTCTTC
CSKGVSYNEQFF
>.|.|TRBJ1-2|TRBV5-5
TGTGCCAGCAGCTTTCCCAGGGGAGCCGGGGGCTACACCTTC
CASSFPRGAGGYTF
>TRBD1|.|TRBJ2-2|TRBV15
TGTGCCACCAGCAAAGGGGGCAGGCTGAACACCGGGGAGCTGTTTTTT
CATSKGGRLNTGELFF